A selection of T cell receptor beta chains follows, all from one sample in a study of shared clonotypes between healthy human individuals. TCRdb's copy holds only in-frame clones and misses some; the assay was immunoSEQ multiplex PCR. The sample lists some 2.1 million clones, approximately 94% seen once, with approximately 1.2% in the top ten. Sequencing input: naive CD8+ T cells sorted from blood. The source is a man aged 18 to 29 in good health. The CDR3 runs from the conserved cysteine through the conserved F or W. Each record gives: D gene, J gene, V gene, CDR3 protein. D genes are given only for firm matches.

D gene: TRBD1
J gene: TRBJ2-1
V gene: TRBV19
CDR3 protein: CASSMGQGGAEQFF

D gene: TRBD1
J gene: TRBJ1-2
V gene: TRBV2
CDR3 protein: CASSEGWAGGTNYGYTF

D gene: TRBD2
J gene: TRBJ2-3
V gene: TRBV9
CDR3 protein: CASSVGGSSTDTQYF

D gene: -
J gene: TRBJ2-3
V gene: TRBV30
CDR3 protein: CAWSVRKPTDTQYF

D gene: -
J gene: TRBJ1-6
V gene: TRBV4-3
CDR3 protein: CASSQDGTPFVNSPLHF

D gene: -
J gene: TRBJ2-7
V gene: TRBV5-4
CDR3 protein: CASSLGGFDGEQYF

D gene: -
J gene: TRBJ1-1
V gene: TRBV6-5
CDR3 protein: CASSSAPLGNTEAFF

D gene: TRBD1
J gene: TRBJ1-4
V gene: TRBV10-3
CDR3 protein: CALTDIRDRESF

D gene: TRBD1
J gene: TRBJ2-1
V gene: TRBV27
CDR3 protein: CASNPGQGRNEQFF

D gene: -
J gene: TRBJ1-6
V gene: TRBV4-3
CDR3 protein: CASSQDGGGASYNSPLHF

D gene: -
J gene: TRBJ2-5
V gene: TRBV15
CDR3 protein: CATRIPTLQETQYF

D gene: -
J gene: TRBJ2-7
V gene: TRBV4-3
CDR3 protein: CASSQGNGATYEQYF

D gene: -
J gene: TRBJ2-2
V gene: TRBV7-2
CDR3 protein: CASSSTPWTNTGELFF

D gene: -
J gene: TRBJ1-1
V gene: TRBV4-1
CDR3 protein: CASSQEGEANTEAFF

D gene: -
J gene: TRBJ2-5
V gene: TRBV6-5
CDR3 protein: CASSEDEEETQYF

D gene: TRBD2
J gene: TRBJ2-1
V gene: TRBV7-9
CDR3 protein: CASSLLLAGVNEQFF

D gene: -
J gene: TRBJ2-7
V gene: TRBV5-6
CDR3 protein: CASSLAHPTSSYEQYF

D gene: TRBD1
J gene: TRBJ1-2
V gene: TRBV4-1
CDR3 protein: CASSYDRGDGYTF

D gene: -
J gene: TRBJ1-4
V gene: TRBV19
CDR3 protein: CASSIGAQGELFF

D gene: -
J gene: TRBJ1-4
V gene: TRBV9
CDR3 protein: CASSPRGEAGEKLFF

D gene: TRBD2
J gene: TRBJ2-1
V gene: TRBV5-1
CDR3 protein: CASSLAAGGPSEQFF

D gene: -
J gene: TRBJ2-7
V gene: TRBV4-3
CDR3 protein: CASRVDRGTNEQYF

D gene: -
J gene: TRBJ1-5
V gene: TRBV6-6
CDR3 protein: CASSYTREGNQPQHF

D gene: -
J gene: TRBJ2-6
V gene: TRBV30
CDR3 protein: CAWTPGGTTRLWANVLTF

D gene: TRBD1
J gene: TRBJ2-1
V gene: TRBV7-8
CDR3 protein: CASSLVPTGGYEQFF

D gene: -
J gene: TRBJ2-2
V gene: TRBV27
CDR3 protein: CASSLLYGTANTGELFF

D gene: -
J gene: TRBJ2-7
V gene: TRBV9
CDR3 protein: CASSGSADYEQYF

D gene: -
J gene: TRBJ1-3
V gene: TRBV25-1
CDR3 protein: CASSDLDVNPSGNTIYF

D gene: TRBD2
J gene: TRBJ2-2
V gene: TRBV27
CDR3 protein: CASSLSLAGEDTGELFF

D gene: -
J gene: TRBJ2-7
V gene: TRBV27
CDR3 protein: CASSLRAPYEQYF

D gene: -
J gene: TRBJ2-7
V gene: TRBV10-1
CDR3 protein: CASSDDPGEQYF

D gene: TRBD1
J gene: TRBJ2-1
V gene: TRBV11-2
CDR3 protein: CASSLDHGQGGIYYNEQFF

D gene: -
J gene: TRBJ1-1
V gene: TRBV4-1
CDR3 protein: CASSPPTGPSGTEAFF

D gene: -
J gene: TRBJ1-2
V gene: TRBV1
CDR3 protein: CTSIACPTDRGLYGYTF

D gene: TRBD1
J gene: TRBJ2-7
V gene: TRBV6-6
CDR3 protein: CASSPDREGPYEQYF

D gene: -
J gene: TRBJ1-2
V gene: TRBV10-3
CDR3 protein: CAISEPQGNNYGYTF

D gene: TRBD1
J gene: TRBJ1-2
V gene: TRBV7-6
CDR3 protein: CASSPLGGSDYGYTF

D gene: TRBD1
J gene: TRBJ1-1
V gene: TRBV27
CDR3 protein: CASSLSQGMGTEAFF

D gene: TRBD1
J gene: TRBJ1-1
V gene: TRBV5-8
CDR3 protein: CASSPRTGLYTEAFF

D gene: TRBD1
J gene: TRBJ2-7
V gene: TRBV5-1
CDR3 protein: CASSLDGQGYEQYF

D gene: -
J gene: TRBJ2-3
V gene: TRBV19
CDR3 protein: CASSILPNGGSDTQYF

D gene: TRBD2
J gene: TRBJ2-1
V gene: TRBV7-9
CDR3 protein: CASSPGTSGGNEQFF

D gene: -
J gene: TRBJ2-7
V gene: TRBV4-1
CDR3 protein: CASSQVYGTPYEQYF

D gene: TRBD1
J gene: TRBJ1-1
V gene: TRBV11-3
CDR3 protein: CARPRGRGKNTEAFF

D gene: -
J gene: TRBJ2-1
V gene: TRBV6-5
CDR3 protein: CASSFSGASTYNEQFF

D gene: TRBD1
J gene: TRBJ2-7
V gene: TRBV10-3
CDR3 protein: CAISESRQGDEQYF

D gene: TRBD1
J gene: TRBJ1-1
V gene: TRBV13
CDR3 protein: CASSSTGQGFLEAFF

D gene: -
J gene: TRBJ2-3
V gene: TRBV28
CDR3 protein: CASRTYSGGTDTQYF

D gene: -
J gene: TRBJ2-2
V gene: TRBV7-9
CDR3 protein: CASSLEPANTGELFF

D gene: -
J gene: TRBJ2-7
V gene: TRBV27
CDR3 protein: CASRISHGQIYEQYF

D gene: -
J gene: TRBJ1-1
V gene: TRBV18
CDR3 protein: CASSPGQRSTEAFF

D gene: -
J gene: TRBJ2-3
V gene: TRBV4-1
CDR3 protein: CASSQEVLADTQYF

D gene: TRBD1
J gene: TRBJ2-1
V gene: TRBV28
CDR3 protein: CASSLGQGARNEQFF

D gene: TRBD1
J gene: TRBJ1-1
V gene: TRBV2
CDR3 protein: CASGTEMPEAFF

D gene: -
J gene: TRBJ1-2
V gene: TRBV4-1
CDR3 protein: CASSPEQVLNYGYTF

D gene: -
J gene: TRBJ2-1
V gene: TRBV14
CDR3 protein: CASSQVGEDSEQFF

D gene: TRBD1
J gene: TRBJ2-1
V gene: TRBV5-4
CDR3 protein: CASRQQGGEQFF